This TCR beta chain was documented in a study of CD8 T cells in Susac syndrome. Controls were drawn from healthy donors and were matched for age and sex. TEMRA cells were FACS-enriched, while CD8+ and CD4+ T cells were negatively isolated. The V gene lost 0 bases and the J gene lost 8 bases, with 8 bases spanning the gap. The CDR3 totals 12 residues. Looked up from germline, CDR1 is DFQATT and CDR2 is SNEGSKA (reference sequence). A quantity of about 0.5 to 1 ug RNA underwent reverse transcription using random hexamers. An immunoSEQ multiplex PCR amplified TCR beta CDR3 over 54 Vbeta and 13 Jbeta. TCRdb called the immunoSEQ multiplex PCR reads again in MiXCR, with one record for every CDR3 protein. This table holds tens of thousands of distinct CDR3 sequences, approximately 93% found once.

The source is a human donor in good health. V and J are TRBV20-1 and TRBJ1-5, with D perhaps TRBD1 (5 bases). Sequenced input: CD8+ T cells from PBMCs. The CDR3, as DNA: TGCAGTGCTAGAGATTTGACAGAGCCCCAGCATTTT. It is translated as CSARDLTEPQHF.